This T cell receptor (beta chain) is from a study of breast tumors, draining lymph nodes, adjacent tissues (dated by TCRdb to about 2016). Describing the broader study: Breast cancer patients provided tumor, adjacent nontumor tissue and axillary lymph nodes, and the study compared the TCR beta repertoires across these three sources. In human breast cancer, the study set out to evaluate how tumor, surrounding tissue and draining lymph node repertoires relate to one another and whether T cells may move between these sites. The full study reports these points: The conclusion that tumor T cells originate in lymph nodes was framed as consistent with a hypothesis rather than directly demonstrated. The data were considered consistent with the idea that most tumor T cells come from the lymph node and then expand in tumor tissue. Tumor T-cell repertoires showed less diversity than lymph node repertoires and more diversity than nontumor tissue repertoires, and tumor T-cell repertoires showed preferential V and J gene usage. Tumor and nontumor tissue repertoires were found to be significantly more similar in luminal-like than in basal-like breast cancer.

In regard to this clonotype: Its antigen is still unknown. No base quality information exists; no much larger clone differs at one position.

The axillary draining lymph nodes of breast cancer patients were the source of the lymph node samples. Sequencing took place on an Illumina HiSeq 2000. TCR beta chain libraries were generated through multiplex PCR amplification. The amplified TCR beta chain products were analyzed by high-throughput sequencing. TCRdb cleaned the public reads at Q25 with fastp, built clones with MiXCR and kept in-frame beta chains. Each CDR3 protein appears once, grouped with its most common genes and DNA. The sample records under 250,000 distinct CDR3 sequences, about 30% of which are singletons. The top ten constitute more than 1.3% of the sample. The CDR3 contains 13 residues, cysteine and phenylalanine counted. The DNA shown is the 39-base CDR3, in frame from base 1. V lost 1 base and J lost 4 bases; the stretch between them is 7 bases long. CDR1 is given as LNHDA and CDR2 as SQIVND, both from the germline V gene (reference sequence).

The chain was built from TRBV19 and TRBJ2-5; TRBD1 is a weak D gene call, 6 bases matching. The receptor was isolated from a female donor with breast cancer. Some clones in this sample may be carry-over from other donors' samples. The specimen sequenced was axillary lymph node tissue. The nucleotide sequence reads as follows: TGTGCCAGTAGTATAGGGGGGCCAGAGACCCAGTACTTC. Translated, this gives CASSIGGPETQYF.